The present entry profiles one T cell receptor (beta chain) with its context. The entry originates in a study of PD-1 blockade in classical Hodgkin lymphoma. Here immunoSEQ multiplex PCR was the method, and the copy in TCRdb shows in-frame clones only, minus some. The repertoire holds tens of thousands of clones, with nearly 80% as singletons. Time point in this sample: cycle 4 day 1 (C4D1), after six to seven weeks of nivolumab. Every single patient, without exception, relapsed after autologous stem cell transplantation, and brentuximab vedotin exposure varied. The CDR3 is made up of 15 amino acids. Trimming left V 0 bases short and J 1 base short, with 7 bases between. Germline V gives CDR1 MGHRA, CDR2 YSYEKL.

This rearrangement joins TRBV4-1 to TRBJ2-1, with D possibly TRBD1 on 6 matching bases. Source: peripheral blood mononuclear cells (PBMCs), taken before the fourth cycle of nivolumab. This receptor was identified in a human donor with classical Hodgkin lymphoma. The CDR3, as DNA: TGCGCCAGCAGCCAAGAAGGGGGATCCTACAATGAGCAGTTCTTC. Residues: CASSQEGGSYNEQFF.